The clone carrying this T cell receptor (beta chain) turned up a few times. Its antigen remains unidentified. The assay that was used to sequence DNA from cultured CD4+ T cells was the Oncomine TCR Beta short-read assay. TCRdb fed the PCR reads into MiXCR, producing one record per CDR3 protein. The data contain 28,000 or so distinct CDR3 sequences, roughly 42% of them singletons. Treatment denoted: roughly ten-day PBMC culture with coronavirus spike peptide pools or control peptides (ViraFEST assay). This entry comes from a study of vaccination and CD4 T cells after COVID-19. As for the study in general: For each participant, vaccination comprised two doses of either the BNT162b2 or the mRNA-1273 vaccine. Following dose two, a median roughly 72 days (range 14 to 241) passed before post-vaccine samples were taken. Study findings and constraints: In convalescent patients, 304 of 307 vaccine-specific clones were mono-reactive for SARS-CoV-2 spike.

The CDR3 loop spans 16 amino acids. V lost 4 bases and J 2 bases, leaving 11 bases between the germline ends. In germline, CDR1 is KGHDR, CDR2 SFDVKD. The TCR originated in a human donor who had recovered from COVID-19. The rearrangement joins TRBV24-1 to TRBJ1-6; D is unclear. The sequenced sample consisted of CD4+ T cells from blood, cultured in vitro. DNA of the CDR3: TGTGCCACCAGTGACCCTCCTTTAGCCTATAATTCACCCCTCCACTTT. This encodes CATSDPPLAYNSPLHF.